This T cell receptor (beta chain) was identified in a study of T cell clonality in common variable immunodeficiency. There are many counts of this clone. Its target is not known. Sequencing input was equivalent genomic DNA from CVID and controls. TCRdb's copy holds only in-frame clones and misses some; the assay was immunoSEQ multiplex PCR. This record lists tens of thousands of clones, none seen once only, and the top ten clones contain more than 9%. Points from the study as a whole: Fewer TCRbeta clones were shared among CVID subjects than controls. In common variable immunodeficiency, TCR beta chains reportedly carried fewer deletions and N-nucleotide insertions.

The specimen was peripheral blood mononuclear cells. The sequence was obtained from a person between 18 and 69 years old in good health.

The sequenced part of the CDR3 DNA is TGTGCCAGCAACACCGGGACGGGGGACACTGAA. Its translation is CASNTGTGDTE. The whole CDR3 reads CASNTGTGDTEAFF. This chain connects TRBV5-8 to TRBJ1-1; D is perhaps TRBD1 (5 bases). Coverage ceases 3 residues before the CDR3 finishes, and the germline J gene fills in the end. From germline, CDR1 is SGHTS and CDR2 YDEGEE. The CDR3 covers 14 residues. Trimming shortened V by 6 bases and J by 3 bases, and 15 bases separated the two germline ends.